The 29 T cell receptor beta chains in this list originate from one sample, sequenced in a study of T cell changes during pregnancy in multiple sclerosis. Repertoires were generated with immunoSEQ multiplex PCR, while TCRdb's copy carries only in-frame clones and drops some. The table records some 37,000 clones, 85% to 95% of them present only once. Sequencing was performed on PBMCs (not recorded whether the cells were cultured). All receptors derive from a female donor with multiple sclerosis, enrolled in a pregnancy study.

The CDR3 coding sequence is TGTGCCAGCAGCTCCCTAGCGGAGCAGTACTTC. Amino acid sequence: CASSSLAEQYF. The chain uses TRBV11-2 and TRBJ2-7; TRBD2 is a possible D gene (6 bases). Germline V CDR1 and CDR2: SGHAT, FQNNGV. V was shortened by 4 bases and J by 7 bases, with 8 bases between the two germline ends. This CDR3 spans 11 amino acids.

This chain uses TRBV5-4 with TRBJ1-2; D is possibly TRBD1 (6 bases). Trimming removed 0 bases from V and 6 bases from J, with 9 bases in between. This CDR3 has 13 amino acids. Germline V gene data show CDR1 as SGHNT and CDR2 as YYREEE (reference sequence). Written as DNA, the CDR3 is TGTGCCAGCAGCTTGGCTCCAGGGGATGGCTACACCTTC. Translated: CASSLAPGDGYTF.

J is TRBJ1-6 and V is TRBV25-1, with D perhaps TRBD1 (5 bases). The CDR3 sequence is 13 residues long. Per germline, CDR1 MGHDK and CDR2 SYGVNS. Trimming took off 6 bases at V and 7 bases at J, with 10 bases between the two ends. CDR3 nucleotide sequence: TGTGCCAGCAGGGGACTTTTCAATTCACCCCTCCACTTT. Amino acid sequence: CASRGLFNSPLHF. The variable domain in full, with the rest retrieved from reference TRBV25-1 and TRBJ1-6, is EADIYQTPRYLVIGTGKKITLECSQTMGHDKMYWYQQDPGMELHLIHYSYGVNSTEKGDLSSESTVSRIRTEHFPLTLESARPSHTSQYLCASRGLFNSPLHFGNGTRLTVT.

V gene TRBV27 combines with J gene TRBJ2-1; possibly TRBD1 for D (6 bases). Germline V gene data show CDR1 as MNHEY and CDR2 as SMNVEV (reference sequence). V lost 6 bases and J lost 4, with 7 bases in between. The CDR3 contains 12 residues. CDR3 loop: CASSDRYNEQFF. CDR3 nucleotide sequence: TGTGCCAGCAGCGACAGGTACAATGAGCAGTTCTTC.

The chain carries TRBV5-4 and TRBJ2-5; 12 bases align to TRBD1. Germline trimming cut 4 bases from V and 4 bases from J; bases unmatched to any gene: 14. The CDR3 is made up of 18 amino acids. Germline CDR1 and CDR2: SGHNT and YYREEE (reference sequence). For the CDR3, the DNA is TGTGCCAGCAGCGCTTCCGGGACAGGGGGCCCCCATAGAGAGACCCAGTACTTC. Amino acid sequence: CASSASGTGGPHRETQYF.

V gene TRBV28 combines with J gene TRBJ2-1, with 8 bases lining up with TRBD2. Trimming at V came to 2 bases and at J to 3 bases, leaving 3 bases not matched to a gene. The CDR3 is made up of 15 amino acids. Germline V gene data show CDR1 as MDHEN and CDR2 as SYDVKM. The CDR3 region has the DNA TGTGCCAGCAGTTTAGGGACTAGTAACTACAATGAGCAGTTCTTC. The encoded protein is CASSLGTSNYNEQFF.

This clone has a handful of counts. The chain uses TRBV5-6 and TRBJ2-7, with TRBD1 as a possible D gene (5 bases). This CDR3 has 14 amino acids. The V end lost 0 bases, the J end lost 1 base, and 8 bases lay between the germline ends. CDR1 and CDR2 (germline): SGHDT, YYEEEE. CDR3 amino acids: CASSLDSGSYEQYF. The CDR3 DNA is TGTGCCAGCAGCTTGGATTCAGGGTCCTACGAGCAGTACTTC.

The V gene is TRBV29-1, the J gene TRBJ2-1; TRBD2 matches at 11 bases. The germline V gene has CDR1 SQVTM and CDR2 ANQGSEA. With 6 bases clipped from V and 6 bases from J, the junction kept 10 bases outside the gene matches. The CDR3 is 15 residues long. CDR3 amino acids: CSVSTSGIVSNEQFF. The DNA of the CDR3 is TGCAGCGTCTCGACTAGCGGGATAGTATCCAATGAGCAGTTCTTC.

The chain recombines TRBV7-2 with TRBJ2-1; D possibly matches TRBD1 or TRBD2 (6 bases each). V shed 5 bases and J shed 5 bases, with 13 bases lying between them. The CDR3 runs to 14 residues. Germline loops: CDR1 SGHTA, CDR2 FQGNSA. The CDR3: CASSLRGRNNEQFF. As DNA, the CDR3 is TGTGCCAGCAGCCTCCGGGGGCGGAACAATGAGCAGTTCTTC.

V usage is TRBV7-9 and J usage is TRBJ2-5; D call uncertain. V shed 10 bases and J shed 2 bases, with 11 bases lying between them. This CDR3 has 12 amino acids. Germline CDR1 and CDR2: SEHNR and FQNEAQ (reference sequence). The CDR3 loop reads CATSGPQETQYF. The CDR3 DNA is TGTGCCACCTCCGGACCTCAAGAGACCCAGTACTTC.

The V and J genes are TRBV9 and TRBJ2-7, with D tentatively TRBD1 (6 bases). V lost 0 bases, J lost 4 bases, and 14 bases lay in between. CDR3 size: 15 residues. Germline loops: CDR1 SGDLS, CDR2 YYNGEE. The CDR3 is CASSVDGHRVYEQYF. The CDR3 DNA reads as TGTGCCAGCAGCGTAGATGGGCACAGGGTGTACGAGCAGTACTTC.

The chain employs TRBV5-1 and TRBJ1-1; D gene ambiguous. The germline CDR1 and CDR2 sequences are SGHRS and YFSETQ. Between the trimmed V and J ends, which lost 2 bases and 5 bases, there was a span of 7 bases. The CDR3 has 12 residues. CDR3 DNA sequence: TGCGCCAGCAGCTTAACTGTTACTGAAGCTTTCTTT. This gives the protein CASSLTVTEAFF.

The gene calls are TRBV9 and TRBJ2-1; TRBD2 matches 12 bases. Germline CDR1 reads SGDLS; CDR2 reads YYNGEE. V dropped 2 bases and J dropped 9; count of bases not matched to a gene: 15. This CDR3 is built from 18 residues. This CDR3 reads CASSVESSGTSGLGEQFF. Here the CDR3 DNA reads TGTGCCAGCAGCGTGGAGAGCTCCGGGACTAGCGGGCTCGGTGAGCAGTTCTTC.

The chain is built from TRBV5-4 and TRBJ2-1; no clear D. CDR1 SGHNT and CDR2 YYREEE come from the germline V gene (reference sequence). The CDR3 runs to 11 residues. V lost 4 bases and J lost 5, with 4 bases in between. Here the CDR3 reads CASSRNNEQFF. The CDR3 DNA sequence: TGTGCCAGCAGCCGAAACAATGAGCAGTTCTTC.

This clone has just one count. This chain uses TRBV28 with TRBJ1-5, with TRBD1 as a possible D gene (6 bases). Germline CDR1 is MDHEN and CDR2 is SYDVKM. The length of the CDR3 is 17 residues. Trimming stripped 3 bases from V and 6 bases from J, with 21 bases between. The CDR3 DNA is TGTGCCAGCAGTTTTGCCCCAGGGAGGGGGTTGGGTCAGCCCCAGCATTTT. Protein product: CASSFAPGRGLGQPQHF.

The CDR3 spells CASSLEGTGGDEAFF. CDR3 in DNA: TGCGCCAGCAGCTTGGAAGGGACAGGGGGTGATGAAGCTTTCTTT. The rearrangement joins TRBV5-1 to TRBJ1-1; 11 positions match TRBD1. With 0 bases clipped from V and 7 bases from J, the junction kept 5 bases outside the gene matches. Germline CDR1 is SGHRS and CDR2 is YFSETQ. The CDR3 is made up of 15 amino acids.

The chain joins TRBV4-1 to TRBJ2-1; 9 bases line up with TRBD2. The length of the CDR3 is 16 residues. The V segment lost 2 bases and the J segment 2 bases; nucleotides outside the gene matches: 4. CDR1 is MGHRA, CDR2 YSYEKL, per germline. The CDR3 sequence: CASSQIAGVAYNEQFF. CDR3 DNA: TGCGCCAGCAGCCAAATAGCGGGAGTTGCCTACAATGAGCAGTTCTTC.

The chain uses TRBV7-2 and TRBJ2-5; 10 nucleotides line up with TRBD2. With 1 base clipped from V and 1 base from J, the junction kept 9 bases outside the gene matches. The CDR3 spans 18 residues. Germline lookup yields CDR1 SGHTA and CDR2 FQGNSA. DNA of the CDR3: TGTGCCAGCAGCTTAGTGGCTAGCGGGAGCGGGCCCCAAGAGACCCAGTACTTC. Translated, it gives CASSLVASGSGPQETQYF.

The CDR3 protein is CASSSRRQGYEQYF. The CDR3 coding sequence is TGTGCCAGCAGTTCTCGAAGGCAGGGCTACGAGCAGTACTTC. The chain has TRBV28 and TRBJ2-7; a weak D match, TRBD1 (5 bases). CDR3 length: 14 residues. Trimming took 4 bases from V and 3 from J, leaving 13 bases between them. Per germline, CDR1 MDHEN and CDR2 SYDVKM.

The rearrangement joins TRBV5-1 to TRBJ2-2; 7 bases are shared with TRBD1. V was clipped by 8 bases and J by 6 bases; unmatched bases: 13. The germline V gene has CDR1 SGHRS and CDR2 YFSETQ. This CDR3 region has 15 residues. CDR3 protein: CASRLRQGYAGELFF. In DNA form, the CDR3 reads TGCGCCAGTAGACTAAGACAGGGATATGCCGGGGAGCTGTTTTTT.

This clone was seen a few times. This rearrangement joins TRBV27 to TRBJ2-3, with 16 bases matching TRBD2. The length of the CDR3 is 15 residues. Germline assignment: CDR1 MNHEY and CDR2 SMNVEV (reference sequence). V was pared by 10 bases and J by 4 bases, with 5 bases of the junction left unmatched. CDR3 nucleotides: TGTGCCACGGGGACTAGCGGGAGGGCACCAGATACGCAGTATTTT. Its translation: CATGTSGRAPDTQYF.

The J gene is TRBJ2-3, the V gene TRBV7-9; TRBD2 aligns across 9 bases. Losses at the gene ends were 5 bases for V and 3 bases for J; bases not matched to a gene: 9. Germline V gene lookup returns CDR1 SEHNR and CDR2 FQNEAQ (reference sequence). This CDR3 is built from 16 residues. The CDR3 here is CASSVGLAGLTDTQYF. CDR3 DNA: TGTGCCAGCAGCGTCGGGCTAGCGGGATTGACAGATACGCAGTATTTT.

The CDR3 here is CASSYSGGNSNQPQHF. Written as DNA, the CDR3 is TGTGCCAGCAGTTACTCGGGTGGGAATAGCAATCAGCCCCAGCATTTT. The chain joins TRBV6-5 to TRBJ1-5; D is uncertain. V was clipped by 0 bases and J by 0 bases, with 9 bases between them. Germline CDR1 is MNHEY and CDR2 is SVGAGI. There are 16 residues in the CDR3.

This clone was counted once. CDR3: CASSKAGQDTQYF. The CDR3 DNA reads as TGTGCCAGCAGTAAGGCAGGGCAAGATACGCAGTATTTT. The chain joins TRBV27 to TRBJ2-3; maybe TRBD1 (5 bases). Per germline, CDR1 MNHEY and CDR2 SMNVEV (reference sequence). The CDR3 spans 13 residues. Trimming shortened V by 5 bases and J by 5 bases, and 11 bases separated the two germline ends.

The CDR3 protein is CASSLSQGAVDTQYF. DNA of the CDR3: TGTGCCAGCAGTTTATCCCAGGGGGCGGTAGATACGCAGTATTTT. The chain carries TRBV28 and TRBJ2-3, with 8 positions matching TRBD1. Germline loops: CDR1 MDHEN, CDR2 SYDVKM. The CDR3 spans 15 residues. V gave up 1 base and J gave up 5 bases; unmatched junction bases: 5.

V and J are TRBV5-1 and TRBJ2-3, with D tentatively TRBD1 or TRBD2 (5 bases each). Trimming stripped 4 bases from V and 0 bases from J, with 18 bases between. This CDR3 has 17 residues. The germline V gene has CDR1 SGHRS and CDR2 YFSETQ. The CDR3 coding sequence is TGCGCCAGCAGCCTGGGCCGAGGGGCGGCTAGCACAGATACGCAGTATTTT. Its translation: CASSLGRGAASTDTQYF.

This rearrangement joins TRBV21-1 to TRBJ1-5; the D call of TRBD1 is as the table states it, not checked on the DNA. TRBV21-1 is labeled a pseudogene. The CDR3 contains 15 residues. The CDR3 nucleotides are TGTGCCAGCAGCCAGACAGGGGGCGGCAATCAGCCCCAGCATTTT. Amino acids: CASSQTGGGNQPQHF.

The chain employs TRBV9 and TRBJ2-3; 8 positions agree with TRBD2. The CDR3 loop spans 17 amino acids. Per germline, CDR1 SGDLS and CDR2 YYNGEE. After removal of 0 bases from V and 6 bases from J, the junction contained 12 bases not matched to a gene. The CDR3 bases are TGTGCCAGCAGCGTAGGGATCTCTAGCGGGTGGGAGGATACGCAGTATTTT. Its protein is CASSVGISSGWEDTQYF.

The CDR3 sequence is CASSLRLAGGTGELFF. CDR3 bases: TGTGCCAGCAGCCTACGACTAGCGGGAGGGACCGGGGAGCTGTTTTTT. The chain employs TRBV14 and TRBJ2-2, with 14 bases aligning to TRBD2. The V gene end was trimmed by 4 bases and the J gene end by 5 bases; junction bases not matched to a gene: 3. The CDR3 contains 16 residues. In germline, CDR1 is SGHDN, CDR2 FVKESK.